These 20 T cell receptor beta chains were all obtained from the same sample, sequenced in a study of CD8 T cells in Susac syndrome. It was with random hexamers that roughly 0.45 to 1 ug RNA was reverse transcribed. TCRdb called the immunoSEQ multiplex PCR reads again in MiXCR, with one record for every CDR3 protein. Of approximately 100,000 distinct CDR3 sequences listed, 90% to 96% were seen once; the top ten hold roughly 0.099%. Material for sequencing was CD4+ T cells from PBMCs. The receptors originated from a human donor in good health.

This chain joins TRBV25-1 and TRBJ2-5, with D unclear. Germline CDR1 reads MGHDK; CDR2 reads SYGVNS. Trimming pared 3 bases from V and 1 base from J, leaving 3 bases between. The CDR3 has 12 residues. The CDR3 nucleotides are TGTGCCAGCAGTGACATCCAAGAGACCCAGTACTTC. Translated: CASSDIQETQYF.

The chain combines TRBV9 with TRBJ2-1, with D unclear. This CDR3 region has 14 residues. The germline V and J ends were trimmed by 0 bases and 5 bases, with 9 bases remaining between them. The germline gives CDR1 SGDLS, CDR2 YYNGEE. In DNA, the CDR3 is TGTGCCAGCAGCGTAGACAACAGTAACAATGAGCAGTTCTTC. Protein product: CASSVDNSNNEQFF.

This clonotype came up once. J is TRBJ2-7 and V is TRBV25-1, with 8 bases identical to TRBD1. Germline V gives CDR1 MGHDK, CDR2 SYGVNS. Germline trimming cut 4 bases from V and 7 bases from J; bases unmatched to any gene: 3. This CDR3 is 12 amino acids long. This chain's CDR3 is CASSGQGIEQYF. DNA for the CDR3: TGTGCCAGCAGTGGACAGGGGATTGAGCAGTACTTC.

The gene calls are TRBV2 and TRBJ2-7; 7 bases are shared with TRBD1. The germline V gene has CDR1 SNHLY and CDR2 FYNNEI. The CDR3 loop spans 13 amino acids. Losses at the gene ends were 5 bases for V and 7 bases for J; bases not matched to a gene: 8. The CDR3 spells CASSSTGFGEQYF. CDR3 bases: TGTGCCAGCAGTTCGACAGGGTTCGGTGAGCAGTACTTC.

The count of this clonotype is one. The genes are TRBV25-1 and TRBJ2-5; D unclear. Germline CDR1 reads MGHDK; CDR2 reads SYGVNS. CDR3 length: 12 amino acids. Trimming stripped 1 base from V and 2 bases from J, with 2 bases between. CDR3 sequence (DNA): TGTGCCAGCAGTGAATCGCAAGAGACCCAGTACTTC. It yields the protein CASSESQETQYF.

The gene calls are TRBV7-2 and TRBJ2-3, with D possibly being TRBD1 or TRBD2 (6 bases each). Germline-derived CDR1 and CDR2 are SGHTA and FQGNSA. This CDR3 is 13 amino acids long. The V and J ends lost 7 bases and 14 bases respectively, with 22 bases between them. The CDR3 here is CASNSRSPGDTYF. CDR3 in DNA: TGTGCCAGCAACTCACGATCTCCGGGGGACACGTATTTT.

This chain links TRBV3-1 with TRBJ2-2, with TRBD2 matching over 11 bases. Germline-derived CDR1 and CDR2 are LGHDT and YNNKEL (reference sequence). The CDR3 length is 18 residues. V lost 1 base and J lost 5; bases outside the gene matches: 9. The CDR3 protein is CASSQGIAGGPMTGELFF. Here the CDR3 DNA reads TGTGCCAGCAGCCAAGGAATAGCGGGGGGGCCGATGACCGGGGAGCTGTTTTTT.

This chain joins TRBV19 and TRBJ2-7; tentatively, D is TRBD1 (6 bases). The CDR3 is made up of 12 amino acids. The germline CDR1 and CDR2 sequences are LNHDA and SQIVND (reference sequence). Trimming shortened V by 7 bases and J by 2 bases, and 9 bases separated the two germline ends. This CDR3 is CASTDRPYEQYF. Written as DNA, the CDR3 is TGTGCCAGTACGGACAGACCCTACGAGCAGTACTTC.

The chain employs TRBV5-6 and TRBJ1-6; 7 bases are a match to TRBD1. This CDR3 spans 15 amino acids. V gave up 2 bases and J gave up 4 bases; unmatched junction bases: 3. Per the germline V gene, CDR1 is SGHDT and CDR2 is YYEEEE. The chain's CDR3 is CASSFRGIYNSPLHF. DNA for the CDR3: TGTGCCAGCAGCTTCAGGGGGATTTATAATTCACCCCTCCACTTT.

The CDR3 nucleotides are TGCAGCGTTGGGGGGGGCGGGTTCCCCGAAGAGACCCAGTACTTC. Amino acids: CSVGGGGFPEETQYF. This chain links TRBV29-1 with TRBJ2-5, with a possible D match to TRBD2 (7 bases). CDR1 and CDR2 (germline): SQVTM, ANQGSEA. The CDR3 has 15 residues. The V gene lost 4 bases and the J gene lost 3 bases, with 18 bases spanning the gap.

The chain employs TRBV6-5 and TRBJ2-7; TRBD1 or TRBD2 may be the D gene (5 bases each). The CDR3 extends over 12 amino acids. V was shortened by 7 bases and J by 0 bases, with 7 bases between the two germline ends. Germline V lookup: CDR1 MNHEY, CDR2 SVGAGI. The CDR3 DNA reads TGTGCCAGCACCGGGACCTCCTACGAGCAGTACTTC. Translation: CASTGTSYEQYF.

The sample holds one count of this clonotype. The chain carries TRBV20-1 and TRBJ2-7; possibly TRBD2 for D (6 bases). The germline CDR1 and CDR2 sequences are DFQATT and SNEGSKA (reference sequence). V was cut by 4 bases and J by 1 base, with 11 bases left in between. The CDR3 is 13 residues long. CDR3 in DNA: TGCAGTGCTACGGAGGGTTTGTCCTACGAGCAGTACTTC. Its protein is CSATEGLSYEQYF.

The chain links TRBV19 to TRBJ2-2, with D perhaps TRBD1 or TRBD2 (5 bases each). The germline V and J ends were trimmed by 2 bases and 6 bases, with 25 bases remaining between them. Germline V lookup: CDR1 LNHDA, CDR2 SQIVND (reference sequence). The CDR3 has 19 amino acids. As DNA, the CDR3 is TGTGCCAGTAGTATATCCCCCATGAGGTCAGGGACCAGGGCCGGGGAGCTGTTTTTT. Translating it yields CASSISPMRSGTRAGELFF.

V is TRBV7-2 and J is TRBJ2-5, with D unclear. Germline CDR1 reads SGHTA; CDR2 reads FQGNSA. Trimming pared 5 bases from V and 1 base from J, leaving 11 bases between. The CDR3 spans 14 residues. CDR3 in amino acids: CASSPGPIQETQYF. The CDR3 DNA is TGTGCCAGCAGCCCCGGACCGATCCAAGAGACCCAGTACTTC.

V is TRBV3-1 and J is TRBJ1-4; D is undetermined. Looked up from germline, CDR1 is LGHDT and CDR2 is YNNKEL (reference sequence). V was trimmed by 1 base and J by 6 bases, leaving 9 bases between them. The CDR3 length is 14 residues. CDR3 nucleotides: TGTGCCAGCAGCCAAGTCGCGAGGGATGAAAAACTGTTTTTT. Its translation: CASSQVARDEKLFF.

V is TRBV29-1 and J is TRBJ2-5; TRBD1 matches at 9 bases. This CDR3 region has 13 residues. Germline loops: CDR1 SQVTM, CDR2 ANQGSEA. The V and J ends lost 7 bases and 4 bases, in that order; junction bases with no gene match: 7. The CDR3 loop reads CSGGQGNRETQYF. Here the CDR3 DNA reads TGCAGCGGAGGACAGGGGAACCGAGAGACCCAGTACTTC.

The V gene is TRBV29-1, the J gene TRBJ2-4; TRBD1 agrees at 9 bases. This CDR3 region has 15 residues. The germline V gene encodes CDR1 SQVTM and CDR2 ANQGSEA. J was trimmed by 0 bases and V by 7 bases; bases with no gene match: 7. The CDR3 spells CSAMDRGLAKNIQYF. Here the CDR3 DNA reads TGCAGCGCTATGGACAGGGGACTAGCCAAAAACATTCAGTACTTC.

This chain connects TRBV2 to TRBJ2-3; D might be TRBD1 or TRBD2, each matching 5 bases. Germline values: CDR1 SNHLY, CDR2 FYNNEI. The CDR3 runs 13 residues. Between the trimmed V and J ends, which lost 0 bases and 8 bases, there was a span of 9 bases. The CDR3 region is CASSEASGTTQYF. The DNA for the CDR3 is TGTGCCAGCAGTGAAGCCTCCGGGACTACGCAGTATTTT.

Here the CDR3 DNA reads TGCAGCGTTCTCGGACAGGGGGCGGACGGCTACACCTTC. Residues: CSVLGQGADGYTF. This sequence joins TRBV29-1 and TRBJ1-2; TRBD1 matches 11 bases. CDR1 and CDR2 (germline): SQVTM, ANQGSEA. The CDR3 has 13 amino acids. V lost 5 bases to trimming and J lost 8 bases; unmatched junction nucleotides: 7.

This clonotype has a handful of counts. CDR3 sequence reads: CASSQGGGETQYF. The CDR3 DNA sequence: TGTGCCAGCAGTCAGGGCGGGGGGGAGACCCAGTACTTC. The chain recombines TRBV6-6 with TRBJ2-5, with 8 bases that match TRBD2. CDR3 length: 13 residues. The junction had 4 bases not matched to a gene; V was cut back by 5 bases and J by 5 bases. Germline V CDR1 and CDR2: MNHNY, SVGAGI (reference sequence).